Included here is one T cell receptor beta chain sequence, with context. Its antigen is still unknown. Base qualities are missing; no much larger clone stands one base away. Participants in the prospective study were aged 18 to 89 years, lived in 24 United States geographic areas, and enrolled through a virtual design. In the prospective study, participants were assigned to cohorts based on the clinical history participants reported in a screening survey and a study questionnaire. For ImmuneRACE Cohort 3, a participant was defined as recovered based on two consecutive negative NP/OP PCR tests, clearance by a healthcare professional, or resolution of symptoms. In the prospective study, whole blood, serum and a nasopharyngeal or oropharyngeal swab were collected from each participant by mobile phlebotomists. Participants in the prospective study had the option to provide additional blood draws and questionnaires over a roughly two-month period. Blood samples from the prospective study were shipped frozen or at room temperature prior to DNA extraction.

This entry is derived from a study of blood T cell repertoires in COVID-19 (dated by TCRdb to the early 2020s). Background for the entire study: Samples covering the acute and convalescent phases of COVID-19 were provided by collaborators in the United States, Italy and Spain. The material from the prospective study consisted of cDNA or gDNA derived from T cells, B-cell-depleted T cells, or PBMCs. The dataset comprised deeply sampled blood TCRbeta repertoires from subjects exposed to, actively infected with, or recovered from COVID-19. A freely available public database, intended as a resource for researchers studying the immune response to SARS-CoV-2, is where the repertoires were released. Samples were obtained from the ongoing ImmuneRACE study (first 160 participants) and from 950 to 1,500 subjects provided by 6 global collaborators. Sample metadata almost always included a de-identified subject ID, COVID-19 status, age in years and sex. Where HLA class I and class II types were available, the types were taken from metadata supplied by the sample provider, not from assay-based typing.

What the authors observed across the whole study: The amount of clinical and demographic metadata varied by source and participant and was provided uncurated.

TCRbeta CDR3 regions were amplified from genomic DNA using the immunoSEQ Assay, a bias-controlled multiplex PCR. Per the original workflow: Nucleated cell counts per sample were estimated from amplification of reference gene primers within the assay. Sequence reads were collapsed and filtered to measure the absolute abundance of every unique TCRbeta CDR3 rearrangement. For each sample, productive Simpson clonality was calculated as the square root of Simpson's diversity index over productive rearrangements. The source is immuneACCESS, and TCRdb retained only in-frame sequences with V and J called. Part of the clones is not carried over; for the studies checked, unresolved V genes explain less than half of this, and the remainder is unexplained. V, J and clone size reflect that table, while D and trimming were determined from the DNA. In this sample the table shows a few hundred thousand clones, under 90% of which occur a single time. Roughly a tenth of the sample goes to the ten largest clones.

The sequenced sample consisted of PBMCs or T cells enriched from blood (not recorded which). The TCR originated in a woman younger than 45 who had recovered from COVID-19.

Here the CDR3 is given as CASSSARTVNNEQFF. The DNA is as follows: TGCGCCAGCAGCTCCGCCCGGACAGTGAACAATGAGCAGTTCTTC. The chain uses TRBV5-1 and TRBJ2-1; TRBD1 is a weak D gene call, 6 bases matching. The CDR3 spans 15 residues, from the cysteine through the phenylalanine. The CDR3 DNA has 45 bases and is translated from base 1. V loses 3 bases of germline sequence and J loses 5 bases, and the interval between the two ends is 15 bases. Sequences SGHRS (CDR1) and YFSETQ (CDR2) are obtained from the germline V gene.